The 2 T cell receptor beta chains below were found in one sample sequenced in a study of CD8 T cells in ankylosing spondylitis. Overall study findings and caveats: Typical of ankylosing spondylitis blood, it appeared, was a TCR beta motif of under 10 highly homologous variants.

MiXCR was run by TCRdb on the 5' RACE reads, yielding one entry per CDR3 protein. Among about 220,000 distinct CDR3 sequences listed, 15% to 20% were seen once. These receptors have no known antigen. The sequenced material came from blood, either unsorted or a sorted T cell fraction (not recorded which). All receptors derive from a male donor with ankylosing spondylitis.

This clonotype was found many times. The chain combines TRBV29-1 with TRBJ2-3; TRBD1 agrees at 7 bases. CDR1 is SQVTM and CDR2 is ANQGSEA in the germline V gene. The CDR3 covers 15 residues. The junction had 10 bases not matched to a gene; V was cut back by 6 bases and J by 1 base. DNA of the CDR3: TGCAGCGTCCCCGGACAGGCACTACGCACAGATACGCAGTATTTT. It translates to CSVPGQALRTDTQYF.

This clonotype came up a few times. The chain has TRBV9 and TRBJ2-5, with TRBD2 identical over 7 bases. With V trimmed by 0 bases and J by 5 bases, 4 bases remained unmatched. CDR3 length: 14 amino acids. Germline loops: CDR1 SGDLS, CDR2 YYNGEE. CDR3 nucleotide sequence: TGTGCCAGCAGCGTAGCGGGGGGTATCGAGACCCAGTACTTC. Its translation is CASSVAGGIETQYF.